These 8 T cell receptor beta chains originate from one sample sequenced in a study of T cell repertoires in cytomegalovirus infection. Using its own MiXCR run on the reads, TCRdb lists one record per CDR3 protein. The profile shows about 830,000 distinct CDR3 sequences, approximately 32% of them singletons. The antigens of these receptors remain unknown. This sample comprised cultured CD8+ T cells from PBMCs, obtained from culture after CMV antigen stimulation. All receptors come from a human donor in good health (CMV status not recorded). Some clones in this sample may be carry-over from other donors' samples.

This clonotype has a count of ten or more. The chain's CDR3 is CASSPDGTQYF. CDR3 in DNA: TGTGCCAGCAGTCCGGACGGGACCCAGTACTTC. The chain combines TRBV7-6 with TRBJ2-5; D is unresolved. CDR3 size: 11 residues. V was cut by 6 bases and J by 7 bases, with 9 bases left in between. The germline V gene has CDR1 SGHVS and CDR2 FNYEAQ. Using reference TRBV7-6 and TRBJ2-5 for the parts outside the CDR3, the full variable domain is GAGVSQSPRYKVTKRGQDVALRCDPISGHVSLYWYRQALGQGPEFLTYFNYEAQQDKSGLPNDRFSAERPEGSISTLTIQRTEQRDSAMYRCASSPDGTQYFGPGTRLLVL.

J is TRBJ2-3 and V is TRBV6-1; TRBD1 or TRBD2 may be the D gene (5 bases each). The germline CDR1 and CDR2 sequences are MNHNS and SASEGT. The V end was cut by 7 bases, the J end by 4 bases, with 24 bases between. This CDR3 is built from 17 residues. Here the CDR3 DNA reads TGTGCCAGCACCCCCCTTACTGGGACCGCCCCCCCAGATACGCAGTATTTT. Residues: CASTPLTGTAPPDTQYF.

This clonotype has a handful of counts. J is TRBJ2-1 and V is TRBV12-3 or TRBV12-4; 10 bases agree with TRBD2. Losses at the gene ends were 5 bases for V and 7 bases for J; bases not matched to a gene: 11. The CDR3 covers 16 residues. The CDR3 loop reads CASSPSGSGGANEQFF. The CDR3 nucleotides are TGTGCCAGCAGTCCCTCGGGGAGCGGGGGGGCAAATGAGCAGTTCTTC.

V usage is TRBV7-3 and J usage is TRBJ2-2, with D perhaps TRBD2 (6 bases). Germline V lookup: CDR1 SGHTA, CDR2 FQGTGA. V was trimmed by 0 bases and J by 4 bases, leaving 18 bases between them. The CDR3 has 18 amino acids. Here the CDR3 reads CASSLTSQTSRGTGELFF. Written as DNA, the CDR3 is TGTGCCAGCAGCTTAACCTCTCAGACTAGTCGAGGCACCGGGGAGCTGTTTTTT.

V is TRBV12-3 or TRBV12-4 and J is TRBJ2-5; TRBD1 agrees at 7 bases. V lost 6 bases to trimming and J lost 4 bases; unmatched junction nucleotides: 14. The CDR3 is 16 amino acids. As DNA, the CDR3 is TGTGCCAGCAGCCGTGGAAGATTCCGACAGGGAGAGACCCAGTACTTC. This translates into CASSRGRFRQGETQYF.

This clonotype has just a few counts. The rearrangement joins TRBV7-9 to TRBJ2-1; 11 positions match TRBD2. Germline CDR1 SEHNR, CDR2 FQNEAQ (reference sequence). The V segment lost 4 bases and the J segment 2 bases; nucleotides outside the gene matches: 4. The CDR3 runs 16 residues. The CDR3 DNA follows: TGTGCCAGCAGCTACCGACTAGCGGGGCCCTACAATGAGCAGTTCTTC. This gives the protein CASSYRLAGPYNEQFF.

A few counts support this clonotype. J is TRBJ2-7 and V is TRBV6-1, with D tentatively TRBD1 (5 bases). This CDR3 spans 15 amino acids. Trimming cost V 0 bases and J 1 base, with 10 bases left between them. Germline-derived CDR1 and CDR2 are MNHNS and SASEGT. CDR3 region: CASSEAPTASYEQYV. The CDR3 DNA reads as TGTGCCAGCAGTGAAGCGCCGACAGCTTCCTACGAGCAGTACGTC.

Notes on this clonotype: At one end the junction does not follow the germline gene, possibly because of a read error. The V and J genes are TRBV6-8 and TRBJ1-1; D gene uncertain. The CDR3 spans 16 residues. The germline V gene has CDR1 MNHGY and CDR2 SAAAGT. CDR3 DNA sequence: TGTGTCAGCAGTTACGGCAGCTGGGCGACCGGCACTGAAGCTTTCTTT. It specifies CVSSYGSWATGTEAFF.